The clone carrying this T cell receptor (beta chain) showed up many times. Its antigen is unknown. Libraries for TCR beta were made by quantitative 5'-RACE with molecular barcodes. Each CDR3 protein gets one entry after TCRdb re-called the 5' RACE reads with MiXCR. The sample shows more than 500,000 distinct CDR3 sequences, over 4% of them seen only once. These data originate in a study of CD8 T cells in ankylosing spondylitis. Regarding the study as a whole: CD8+ by phenotype, disease-linked clones were relatively rare in peripheral blood. Significantly higher representation of disease-linked clones was reported for matched ankylosing spondylitis synovial fluid. In ankylosing spondylitis blood, a motif of roughly 8 highly homologous TCR beta variants appeared characteristic. Earlier literature documents some of the motif variants in reactive arthritis synovial fluid and blood.

The germline V gene has CDR1 SGDLS and CDR2 YYNGEE. The germline V and J ends were trimmed by 6 bases and 3 bases, with 15 bases remaining between them. The CDR3 extends over 15 amino acids. The source material was blood, either unsorted or a sorted T cell fraction (not recorded which). The receptor was derived from a male donor with ankylosing spondylitis. The chain joins TRBV9 to TRBJ2-2; D is unresolved. CDR3 DNA sequence: TGTGCCAGCAAGGGTCTCGGTGCGGACACCGGGGAGCTGTTTTTT. It yields the protein CASKGLGADTGELFF. The variable domain in full, completed from reference TRBV9 and TRBJ2-2, reads DSGVTQTPKHLITATGQRVTLRCSPRSGDLSVYWYQQSLDQGLQFLIQYYNGEERAKGNILERFSAQQFPDLHSELNLSSLELGDSALYFCASKGLGADTGELFFGEGSRLTVL.